This T cell receptor beta chain was identified during a study of shared clonotypes between healthy human individuals. Study-wide findings and caveats: Sharing across four donors was highest in naive CD4 (roughly 5%) and lowest in memory CD8 (about 0.4%).

As regards this clone: Its antigen remains unknown.

The CDR3 runs to 13 residues. V was trimmed by 5 bases and J by 7 bases, leaving 12 bases between them. Germline-derived CDR1 and CDR2 are MNHEY and SMNVEV (reference sequence). Sequencing was performed with immunoSEQ multiplex PCR; in TCRdb, only in-frame clones are kept and a portion is missing. The data show around 2.5 million clones, roughly 93% seen once. The rearrangement uses TRBV27 and TRBJ2-1; no firm D call. The sequence derives from a man younger than 35 in good health. Some clones in this sample may be carry-over from other donors' samples. The sample consisted of naive CD4+ T cells from PBMCs. Described subset: CD45RA+ positively selected. The CDR3 coding sequence is TGTGCCAGCAGTCCCCCCTTGAAAAATGAGCAGTTCTTC. It yields the protein CASSPPLKNEQFF.